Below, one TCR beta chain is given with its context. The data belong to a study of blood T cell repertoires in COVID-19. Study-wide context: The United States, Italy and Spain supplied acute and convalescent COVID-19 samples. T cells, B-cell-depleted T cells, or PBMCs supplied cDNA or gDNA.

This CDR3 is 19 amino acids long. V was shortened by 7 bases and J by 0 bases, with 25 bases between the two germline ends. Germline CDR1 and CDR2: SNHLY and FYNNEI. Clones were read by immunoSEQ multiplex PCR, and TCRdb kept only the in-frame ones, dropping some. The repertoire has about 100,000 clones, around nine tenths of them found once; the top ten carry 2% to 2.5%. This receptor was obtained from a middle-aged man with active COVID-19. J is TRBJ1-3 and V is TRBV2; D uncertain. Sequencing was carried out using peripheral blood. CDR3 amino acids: CASTNRVSFIRSSGNTIYF. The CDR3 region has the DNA TGTGCCAGCACCAATCGAGTATCTTTCATTCGAAGCTCTGGAAACACCATATATTTT.